Following are 14 T cell receptor beta chains from one sample sequenced in a study of T cells in women clearing cervical HPV infection. Libraries were prepared by immunoSEQ multiplex PCR; TCRdb keeps only in-frame clonotypes and omits some of them. This table holds 40,000 or so clones. The specimen was blood buffy coat. These receptors were obtained from a woman between 18 and 70 years old with a cervical HPV16 infection that either progressed to CIN3+ or cleared (not recorded which).

With regard to this clone: The read ends 3 residues early relative to the CDR3; the germline J gene fills the gap. The chain employs TRBV28 and TRBJ1-2, with TRBD1 identical over 9 bases. V lost 5 bases and J lost 4; bases outside the gene matches: 14. The germline gives CDR1 MDHEN, CDR2 SYDVKM. This CDR3 has 17 residues. The DNA read from the CDR3 is TGTGCCAGCAGTGGACAGGGGAATGTACGAACCCTCTATGGC. Its protein is CASSGQGNVRTLYG. The complete CDR3 reads CASSGQGNVRTLYGYTF.

For this clone: The read falls 3 residues short of the CDR3 end, and the missing part is taken from the germline J gene. The chain couples TRBV28 to TRBJ2-3; D is possibly TRBD2 (6 bases). The CDR3 contains 14 residues. V was cut by 10 bases and J by 0 bases, with 14 bases left in between. Germline CDR1 MDHEN, CDR2 SYDVKM. The covered CDR3 bases are TGTGCCACCCTCCGAGGGACTAGCACAGATACG. It is translated as CATLRGTSTDT. The CDR3, in full, reads CATLRGTSTDTQYF. Full variable domain (remainder filled in from reference TRBV28 and TRBJ2-3): DVKVTQSSRYLVKRTGEKVFLECVQDMDHENMFWYRQDPGLGLRLIYFSYDVKMKEKGDIPEGYSVSREKKERFSLILESASTNQTSMYLCATLRGTSTDTQYFGPGTRLTVL.

In the case of this clone: The DNA ends 3 residues before the CDR3 does, and the rest of the CDR3 is filled in from the germline J gene. V is TRBV20-1 and J is TRBJ2-7, with 11 bases aligning to TRBD2. Trimming cost V 3 bases and J 5 bases; bases outside gene matches: 3. In germline, CDR1 is DFQATT, CDR2 SNEGSKA (reference sequence). CDR3 length equals 13 residues. This chain's CDR3 is CSARGTSGDEQYF. The sequenced part of the CDR3 DNA is TGCAGTGCTAGGGGGACTAGCGGCGACGAG.

As to this clone: The CDR3 end falls 3 residues outside the read, so it is completed with the germline J gene. V is TRBV7-3 and J is TRBJ1-1; weak D call: TRBD1 (6 bases). Looked up from germline, CDR1 is SGHTA and CDR2 is FQGTGA. The CDR3 runs 15 residues. The ends were cut back, 4 bases at V and 0 bases at J, with 12 bases in the middle. CDR3 bases read: TGTGCCAGCAGCTCCCCGGGACAAATGAACACTGAA. Protein product: CASSSPGQMNTE. The whole CDR3 reads CASSSPGQMNTEAFF. The full variable domain, with the rest looked up from reference TRBV7-3 and TRBJ1-1, is GAGVSQTPSNKVTEKGKYVELRCDPISGHTALYWYRQSLGQGPEFLIYFQGTGAADDSGLPNDRFFAVRPEGSVSTLKIQRTERGDSAVYLCASSSPGQMNTEAFFGQGTRLTVV.

Concerning this clone: The sequence runs out 3 residues before the end of the CDR3; the remainder is reconstructed from the germline J gene. The chain links TRBV13 to TRBJ2-1, with TRBD2 as a possible D gene (5 bases). The germline CDR1 and CDR2 sequences are PRHDT and FYEKMQ (reference sequence). The V and J ends lost 7 bases and 0 bases respectively, with 13 bases between them. The CDR3 contains 15 residues. The CDR3 sequence is CASMKAVRSYNEQFF. The part of the CDR3 DNA that was read is TGTGCCAGCATGAAAGCGGTTCGCTCCTACAATGAG. Full variable domain (missing parts from reference TRBV13 and TRBJ2-1): AAGVIQSPRHLIKEKRETATLKCYPIPRHDTVYWYQQGPGQDPQFLISFYEKMQSDKGSIPDRFSAQQFSDYHSELNMSSLELGDSALYFCASMKAVRSYNEQFFGPGTRLTVL.

Turning to this clone: The read terminates 3 residues ahead of where the CDR3 ends, so the germline J gene completes it. This chain uses TRBV7-9 with TRBJ2-3; D is unresolved. The CDR3 is 12 residues long. Germline lookup yields CDR1 SEHNR and CDR2 FQNEAQ (reference sequence). The sequenced part of the CDR3 DNA is TGTGCCAGCAGCTCTTCACAAGAGACG. Translated, it gives CASSSSQET. The whole CDR3 region reads CASSSSQETQYF.

The CDR3 bases that were read are TGTGCCAGCAGTCCCTCCTCGACTAGTGCG. Residues: CASSPSSTSA. From start to end, the CDR3 is CASSPSSTSAQYF. This chain uses TRBV7-3 with TRBJ2-3; a possible D gene is TRBD2 (6 bases). The DNA ends 3 residues before the CDR3 does, and the rest of the CDR3 is filled in from the germline J gene. This CDR3 has 13 residues. Germline CDR1 SGHTA, CDR2 FQGTGA.

To note about this clone: With the read ending 3 residues before the CDR3 end, the germline J gene is used to fill in that end. J is TRBJ2-1 and V is TRBV12-3 or TRBV12-4, with TRBD2 identical over 14 bases. The CDR3 is made up of 16 amino acids. V dropped 3 bases and J dropped 7; count of bases not matched to a gene: 5. The part of the CDR3 DNA that was read is TGTGCCAGCAGTTTCCCCGGGACTAGCGGGGGTAATGAG. Protein sequence: CASSFPGTSGGNE. The CDR3 in its entirety is CASSFPGTSGGNEQFF.

About this clone itself: The read comes to an end 3 residues before the CDR3 does, leaving the germline J gene to fill in the end. This rearrangement joins TRBV7-8 to TRBJ1-1; no clear D. The ends were cut back, 5 bases at V and 6 bases at J, with 16 bases in the middle. Germline-derived CDR1 and CDR2 are SGHVS and FQNEAQ. The CDR3 consists of 14 residues. Partial CDR3 DNA: TGTGCCAGCAGCCCCCTTTTTAGCAGCGCTGAA. Protein product: CASSPLFSSAE. The entire CDR3 is CASSPLFSSAEAFF.

The CDR3 is CASSMAGGPYDYTF. Incomplete CDR3 DNA: TGTGCCAGTAGTATGGCGGGAGGGCCCTACGAC. The chain combines TRBV19 with TRBJ1-2; no clear D gene. The CDR3 end is not reached by the read, which stops 3 residues before it; the germline J gene fills it in. Germline V gene sequence: CDR1 LNHDA, CDR2 SQIVND (reference sequence). The CDR3 covers 14 residues.

In regard to this clone: Read sequence stops 3 residues before the CDR3 end, and the germline J gene provides the missing end. The rearrangement joins TRBV6-2 or TRBV6-3 to TRBJ1-2; 7 positions agree with TRBD1. Germline values: CDR1 MNHEY, CDR2 SVGEGT. CDR3 length: 16 residues. V shed 2 bases and J 5 bases; nucleotides not matched to a gene: 11. The CDR3 reads CASSYHPSGTEYGYTF. CDR3 bases read: TGTGCCAGCAGTTACCACCCCTCCGGGACAGAGTATGGC.

Points on this clone: From the germline J gene comes the end of the CDR3, since the read stops 3 residues before it. The chain carries TRBV29-1 and TRBJ2-1; D not certain. Between the trimmed V and J ends, which lost 8 bases and 7 bases, there was a span of 21 bases. This CDR3 is 14 amino acids long. Germline V gene lookup returns CDR1 SQVTM and CDR2 ANQGSEA. The part of the CDR3 DNA that was read is TGCAGCACCAGAGCAGGTGGAGTGGGTAATGAG. Protein: CSTRAGGVGNE. The whole CDR3 protein reads CSTRAGGVGNEQFF.

Concerning this clone itself: The sequence runs out 3 residues before the end of the CDR3; the remainder is reconstructed from the germline J gene. The J gene is TRBJ1-2, the V gene TRBV30, with 9 bases fitting TRBD1. The CDR3 consists of 13 residues. In germline, CDR1 is GTSNPN, CDR2 SVGIG (reference sequence). CDR3 residues: CAWSLGQGNDYTF. CDR3 DNA, as far as it was read: TGTGCCTGGAGTTTGGGACAGGGCAATGAC.

To note about this clone: The sequenced fragment ends 3 residues before the CDR3 boundary, so the rest is inferred from the germline J gene. The chain combines TRBV18 with TRBJ2-2; 9 positions agree with TRBD1. The CDR3 consists of 15 residues. In germline, CDR1 is KGHSH, CDR2 LQKENI. CDR3 DNA (partial): TGTGCCAGCTCATCAGGACAGGGGAATACTGAAAAG. Amino acid sequence: CASSSGQGNTEK. The entire CDR3 protein is CASSSGQGNTEKLFF.